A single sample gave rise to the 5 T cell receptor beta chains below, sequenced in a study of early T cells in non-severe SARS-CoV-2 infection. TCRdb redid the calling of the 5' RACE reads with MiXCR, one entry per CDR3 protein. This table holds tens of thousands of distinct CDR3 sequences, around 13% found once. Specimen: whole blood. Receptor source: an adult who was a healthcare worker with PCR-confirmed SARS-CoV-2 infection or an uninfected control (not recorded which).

CDR3 region: CASSWAAGRNTEAFF. CDR3 in DNA: TGCGCCAGCAGCTGGGCCGCAGGAAGGAACACTGAAGCTTTCTTT. The rearrangement uses TRBV5-1 and TRBJ1-1, with D unresolved. V was pared by 3 bases and J by 1 base, with 13 bases between. The CDR3 is 15 residues long. Germline CDR1 reads SGHRS; CDR2 reads YFSETQ.

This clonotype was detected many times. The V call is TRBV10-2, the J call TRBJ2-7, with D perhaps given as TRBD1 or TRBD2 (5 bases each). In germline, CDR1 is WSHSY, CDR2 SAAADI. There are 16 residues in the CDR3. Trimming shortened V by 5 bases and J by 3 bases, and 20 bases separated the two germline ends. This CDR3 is CASSSVSGTPLYEQYF. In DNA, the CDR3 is TGCGCCAGCAGTTCGGTTTCAGGGACCCCTCTCTACGAGCAGTACTTC.

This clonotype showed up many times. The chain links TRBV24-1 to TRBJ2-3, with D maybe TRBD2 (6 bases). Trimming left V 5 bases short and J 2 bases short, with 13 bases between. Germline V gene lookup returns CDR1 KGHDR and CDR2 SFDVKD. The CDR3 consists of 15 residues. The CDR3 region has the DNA TGTGCCACCAGTGTCTGGAGCGGGTCCACAGATACGCAGTATTTT. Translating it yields CATSVWSGSTDTQYF.

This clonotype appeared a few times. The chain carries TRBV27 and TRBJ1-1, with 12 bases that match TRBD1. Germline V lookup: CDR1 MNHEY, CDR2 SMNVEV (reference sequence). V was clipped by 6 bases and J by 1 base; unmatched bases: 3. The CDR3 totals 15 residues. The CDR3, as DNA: TGTGCCAGCAGCCGGGACAGGGGGCAGAACACTGAAGCTTTCTTT. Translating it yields CASSRDRGQNTEAFF.

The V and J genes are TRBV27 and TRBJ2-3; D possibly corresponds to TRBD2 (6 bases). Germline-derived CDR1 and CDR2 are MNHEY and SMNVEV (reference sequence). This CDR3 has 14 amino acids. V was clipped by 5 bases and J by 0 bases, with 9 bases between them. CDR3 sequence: CASSQGRSTDTQYF. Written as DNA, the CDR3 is TGTGCCAGCAGTCAAGGGAGGAGCACAGATACGCAGTATTTT.